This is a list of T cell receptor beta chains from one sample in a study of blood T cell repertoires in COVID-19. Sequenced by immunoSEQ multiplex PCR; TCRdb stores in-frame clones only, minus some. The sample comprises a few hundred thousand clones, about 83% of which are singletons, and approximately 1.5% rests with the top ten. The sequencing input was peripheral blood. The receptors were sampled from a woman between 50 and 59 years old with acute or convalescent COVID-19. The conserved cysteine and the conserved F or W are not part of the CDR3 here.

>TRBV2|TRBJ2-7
ASSLLAGDEQY
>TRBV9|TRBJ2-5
ASSVEAGGWETQY
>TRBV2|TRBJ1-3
ASSELGNTIY
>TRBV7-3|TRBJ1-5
ASSLRAGQPQH
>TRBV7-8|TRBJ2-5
ASSFPAGGRETQY
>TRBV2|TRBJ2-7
ASSIWTTPYEQY
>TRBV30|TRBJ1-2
AWSKGSGVGYT
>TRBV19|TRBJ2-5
ASGETGETQY
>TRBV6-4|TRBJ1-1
ASSEGREATKAF
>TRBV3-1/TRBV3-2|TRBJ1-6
ASSVAGKASPLH
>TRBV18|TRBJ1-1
ASSATGGNTEAF
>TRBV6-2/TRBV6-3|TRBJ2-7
ASSLTGLAGGRITFDEQY
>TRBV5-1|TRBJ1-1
ASSLGSPDNEAF
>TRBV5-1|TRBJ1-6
ASSLGLGTGYNSPLH
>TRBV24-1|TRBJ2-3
ATSDQAHPDTQY
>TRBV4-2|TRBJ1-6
ASTLTGPNSPLH
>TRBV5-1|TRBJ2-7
ASSLVPSGSVEQY
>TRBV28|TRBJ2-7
ASSPNRWGQSSYEQY
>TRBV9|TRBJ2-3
ASSVEGDYGDTQY
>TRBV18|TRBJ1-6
ASSPSEGSPLH
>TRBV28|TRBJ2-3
ASSPSSGVGADTQY